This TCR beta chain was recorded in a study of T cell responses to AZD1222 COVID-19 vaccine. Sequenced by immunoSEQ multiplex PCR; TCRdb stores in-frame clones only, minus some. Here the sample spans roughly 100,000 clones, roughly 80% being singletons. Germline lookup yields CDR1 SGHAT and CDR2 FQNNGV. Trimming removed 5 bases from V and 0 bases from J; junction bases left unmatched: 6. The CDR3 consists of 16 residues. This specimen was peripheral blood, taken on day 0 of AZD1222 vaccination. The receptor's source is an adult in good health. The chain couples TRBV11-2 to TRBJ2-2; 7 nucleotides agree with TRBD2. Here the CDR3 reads CASSPRTRANTGELFF. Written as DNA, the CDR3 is TGTGCCAGCAGCCCCCGGACTAGGGCGAACACCGGGGAGCTGTTTTTT.